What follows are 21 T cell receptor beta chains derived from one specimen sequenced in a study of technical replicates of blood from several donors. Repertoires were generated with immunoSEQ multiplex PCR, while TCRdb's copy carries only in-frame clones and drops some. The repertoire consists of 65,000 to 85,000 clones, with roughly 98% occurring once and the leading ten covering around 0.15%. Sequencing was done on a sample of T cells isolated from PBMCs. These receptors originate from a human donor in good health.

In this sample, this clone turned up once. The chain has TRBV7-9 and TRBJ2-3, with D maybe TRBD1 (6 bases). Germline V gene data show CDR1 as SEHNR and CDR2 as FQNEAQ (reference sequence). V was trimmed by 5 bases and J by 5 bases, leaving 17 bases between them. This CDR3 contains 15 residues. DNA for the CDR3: TGTGCCAGCAGCCCCCGTTGGGCCAGGGGAGATACGCAGTATTTT. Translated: CASSPRWARGDTQYF.

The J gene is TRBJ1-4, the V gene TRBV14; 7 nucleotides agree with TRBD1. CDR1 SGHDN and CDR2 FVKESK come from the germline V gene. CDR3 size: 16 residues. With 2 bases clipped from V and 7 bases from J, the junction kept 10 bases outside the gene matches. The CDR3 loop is CASSQLTGSLFEKLFF. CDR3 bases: TGTGCCAGCAGCCAATTGACAGGGAGTCTTTTTGAAAAACTGTTTTTT.

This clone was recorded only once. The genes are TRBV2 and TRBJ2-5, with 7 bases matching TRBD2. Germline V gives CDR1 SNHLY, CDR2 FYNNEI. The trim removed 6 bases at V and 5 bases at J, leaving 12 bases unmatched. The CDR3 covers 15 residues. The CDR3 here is CASSPGNLGGETQYF. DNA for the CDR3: TGTGCCAGCAGCCCCGGGAACCTGGGAGGGGAGACCCAGTACTTC.

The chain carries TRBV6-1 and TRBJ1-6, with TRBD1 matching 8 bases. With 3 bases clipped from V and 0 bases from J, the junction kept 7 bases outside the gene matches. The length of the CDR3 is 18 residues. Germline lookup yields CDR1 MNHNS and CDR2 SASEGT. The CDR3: CASSDTDRASSYNSPLHF. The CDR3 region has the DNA TGTGCCAGCAGTGACACGGACAGGGCGAGCTCCTATAATTCACCCCTCCACTTT.

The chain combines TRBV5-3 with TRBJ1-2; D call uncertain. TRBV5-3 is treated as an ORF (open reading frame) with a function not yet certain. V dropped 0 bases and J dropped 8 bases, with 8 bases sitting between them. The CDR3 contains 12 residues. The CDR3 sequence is CARSLGLSGYTF. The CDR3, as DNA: TGTGCCAGAAGCTTGGGGCTTTCGGGCTACACCTTC.

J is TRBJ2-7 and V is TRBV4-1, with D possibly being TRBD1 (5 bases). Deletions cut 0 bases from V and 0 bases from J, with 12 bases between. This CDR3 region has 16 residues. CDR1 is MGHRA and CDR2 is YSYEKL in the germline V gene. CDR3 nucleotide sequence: TGCGCCAGCAGCCAAGAGGGAAGGGGCCCCTCCTACGAGCAGTACTTC. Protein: CASSQEGRGPSYEQYF.

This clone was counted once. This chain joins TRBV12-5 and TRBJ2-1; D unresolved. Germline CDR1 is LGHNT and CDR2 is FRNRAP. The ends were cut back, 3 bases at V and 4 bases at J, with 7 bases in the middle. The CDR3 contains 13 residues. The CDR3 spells CASGFSPYNEQFF. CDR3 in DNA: TGTGCTAGTGGTTTTAGCCCTTACAATGAGCAGTTCTTC.

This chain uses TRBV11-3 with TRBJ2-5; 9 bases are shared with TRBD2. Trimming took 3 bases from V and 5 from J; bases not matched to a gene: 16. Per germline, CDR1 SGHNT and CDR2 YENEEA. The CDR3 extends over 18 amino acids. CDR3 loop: CASSFPAQAGGPKETQYF. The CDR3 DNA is TGTGCCAGCAGCTTCCCCGCCCAGGCGGGGGGGCCGAAGGAGACCCAGTACTTC. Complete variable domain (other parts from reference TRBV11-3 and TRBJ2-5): EAGVVQSPRYKIIEKKQPVAFWCNPISGHNTLYWYLQNLGQGPELLIRYENEEAVDDSQLPKDRFSAERLKGVDSTLKIQPAELGDSAVYLCASSFPAQAGGPKETQYFGPGTRLLVL.

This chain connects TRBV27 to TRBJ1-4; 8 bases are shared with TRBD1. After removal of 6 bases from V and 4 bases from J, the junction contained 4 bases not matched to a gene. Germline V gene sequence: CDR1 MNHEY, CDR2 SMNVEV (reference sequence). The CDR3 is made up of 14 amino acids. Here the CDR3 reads CASREDRVNEKLFF. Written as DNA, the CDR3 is TGTGCCAGCAGAGAGGACAGGGTTAATGAAAAACTGTTTTTT.

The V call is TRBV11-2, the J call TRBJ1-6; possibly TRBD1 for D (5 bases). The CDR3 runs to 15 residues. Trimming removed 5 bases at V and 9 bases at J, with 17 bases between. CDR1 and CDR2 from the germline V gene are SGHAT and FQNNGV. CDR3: CASSRSGVGGSPLHF. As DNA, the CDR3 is TGTGCCAGCAGCCGATCGGGCGTCGGGGGTTCACCCCTCCACTTT.

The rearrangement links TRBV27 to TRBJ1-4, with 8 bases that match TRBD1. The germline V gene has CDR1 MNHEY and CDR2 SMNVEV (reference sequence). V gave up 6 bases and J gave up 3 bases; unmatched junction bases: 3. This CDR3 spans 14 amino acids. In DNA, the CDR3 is TGTGCCAGCAGCCTACAGGGGGCTAATGAAAAACTGTTTTTT. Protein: CASSLQGANEKLFF. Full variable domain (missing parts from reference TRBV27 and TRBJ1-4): EAQVTQNPRYLITVTGKKLTVTCSQNMNHEYMSWYRQDPGLGLRQIYYSMNVEVTDKGDVPEGYKVSRKEKRNFPLILESPSPNQTSLYFCASSLQGANEKLFFGSGTQLSVL.

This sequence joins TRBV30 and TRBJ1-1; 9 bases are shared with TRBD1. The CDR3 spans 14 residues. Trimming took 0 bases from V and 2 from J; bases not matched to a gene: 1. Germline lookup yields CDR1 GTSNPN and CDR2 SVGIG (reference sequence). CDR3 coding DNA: TGTGCCTGGAGTGTGGGACAGGGAAACACTGAAGCTTTCTTT. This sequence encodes CAWSVGQGNTEAFF.

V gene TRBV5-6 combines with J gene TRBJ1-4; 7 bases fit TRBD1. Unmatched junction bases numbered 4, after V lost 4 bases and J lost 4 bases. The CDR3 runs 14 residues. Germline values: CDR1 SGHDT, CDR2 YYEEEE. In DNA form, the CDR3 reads TGTGCCAGCAGCCAAGGGACAGTTAATGAAAAACTGTTTTTT. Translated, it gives CASSQGTVNEKLFF. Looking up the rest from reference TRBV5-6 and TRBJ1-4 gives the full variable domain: DAGVTQSPTHLIKTRGQQVTLRCSPKSGHDTVSWYQQALGQGPQFIFQYYEEEERQRGNFPDRFSGHQFPNYSSELNVNALLLGDSALYLCASSQGTVNEKLFFGSGTQLSVL.

CDR3 DNA sequence: TGTGCCAGCAGCGAGCGACTAGCGACGGATACGCAGTATTTT. This codes for CASSERLATDTQYF. This chain joins TRBV9 and TRBJ2-3, with TRBD2 identical over 8 bases. CDR3 length equals 14 residues. V was pared by 3 bases and J by 6 bases, with 6 bases of the junction left unmatched. Germline V gives CDR1 SGDLS, CDR2 YYNGEE.

The CDR3 loop reads CASSAHELPPYEQYF. The CDR3 DNA sequence: TGTGCCAGCAGCGCCCACGAGCTCCCCCCCTACGAGCAGTACTTC. The chain couples TRBV13 to TRBJ2-7; D is undetermined. The CDR3 is made up of 15 amino acids. V shed 5 bases and J shed 2 bases, with 16 bases lying between them. Looked up from germline, CDR1 is PRHDT and CDR2 is FYEKMQ (reference sequence).

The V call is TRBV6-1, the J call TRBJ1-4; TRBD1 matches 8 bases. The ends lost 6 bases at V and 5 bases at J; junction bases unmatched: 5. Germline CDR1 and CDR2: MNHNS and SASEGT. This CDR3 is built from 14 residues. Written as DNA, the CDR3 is TGTGCCAGCAGGCACAGGGGGGGGAATGAAAAACTGTTTTTT. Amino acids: CASRHRGGNEKLFF.

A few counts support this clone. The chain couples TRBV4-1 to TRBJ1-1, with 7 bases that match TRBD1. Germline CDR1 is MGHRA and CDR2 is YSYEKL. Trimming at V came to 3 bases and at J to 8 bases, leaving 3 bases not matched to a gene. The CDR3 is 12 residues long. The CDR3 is CASSHPQGEAFF. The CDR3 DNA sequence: TGCGCCAGCAGCCACCCACAGGGGGAAGCTTTCTTT.

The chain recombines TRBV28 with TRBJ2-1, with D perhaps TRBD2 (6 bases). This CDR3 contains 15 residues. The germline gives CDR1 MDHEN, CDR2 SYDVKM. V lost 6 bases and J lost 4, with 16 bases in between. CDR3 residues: CASRHTDYLYNEQFF. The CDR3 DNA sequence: TGTGCCAGCAGACACACGGACTACCTTTACAATGAGCAGTTCTTC.

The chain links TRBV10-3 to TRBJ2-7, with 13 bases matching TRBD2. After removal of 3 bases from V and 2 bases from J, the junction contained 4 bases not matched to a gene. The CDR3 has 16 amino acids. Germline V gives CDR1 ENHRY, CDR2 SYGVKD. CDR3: CAISETSGREPYEQYF. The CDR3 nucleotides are TGTGCCATCAGTGAAACTAGCGGGAGGGAACCCTACGAGCAGTACTTC.

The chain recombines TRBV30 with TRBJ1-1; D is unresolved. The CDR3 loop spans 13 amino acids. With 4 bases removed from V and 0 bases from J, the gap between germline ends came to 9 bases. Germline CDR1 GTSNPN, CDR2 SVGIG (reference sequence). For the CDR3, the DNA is TGTGCCTGGACTGTGTATATGAACACTGAAGCTTTCTTT. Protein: CAWTVYMNTEAFF. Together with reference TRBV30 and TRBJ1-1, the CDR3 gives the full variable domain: SQTIHQWPATLVQPVGSPLSLECTVEGTSNPNLYWYRQAAGRGLQLLFYSVGIGQISSEVPQNLSASRPQDRQFILSSKKLLLSDSGFYLCAWTVYMNTEAFFGQGTRLTVV.

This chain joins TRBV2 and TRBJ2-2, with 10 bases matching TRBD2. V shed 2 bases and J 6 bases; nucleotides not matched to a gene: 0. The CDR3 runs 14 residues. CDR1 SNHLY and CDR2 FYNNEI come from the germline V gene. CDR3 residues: CASSELAGAGELFF. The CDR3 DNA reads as TGTGCCAGCAGTGAACTAGCGGGGGCCGGGGAGCTGTTTTTT.